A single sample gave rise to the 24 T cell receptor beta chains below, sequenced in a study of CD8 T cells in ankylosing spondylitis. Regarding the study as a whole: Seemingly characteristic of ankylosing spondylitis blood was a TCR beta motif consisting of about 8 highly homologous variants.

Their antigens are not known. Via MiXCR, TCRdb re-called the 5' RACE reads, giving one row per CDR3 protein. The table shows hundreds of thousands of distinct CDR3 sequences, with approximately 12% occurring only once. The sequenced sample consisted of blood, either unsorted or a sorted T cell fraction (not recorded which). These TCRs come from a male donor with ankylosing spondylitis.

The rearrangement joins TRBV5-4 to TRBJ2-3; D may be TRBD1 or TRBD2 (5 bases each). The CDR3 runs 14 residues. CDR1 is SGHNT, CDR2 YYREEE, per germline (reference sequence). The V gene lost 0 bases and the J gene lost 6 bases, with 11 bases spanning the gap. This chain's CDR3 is CASSLGLWGDTQYF. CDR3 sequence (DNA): TGTGCCAGCAGCTTGGGACTTTGGGGGGATACGCAGTATTTT.

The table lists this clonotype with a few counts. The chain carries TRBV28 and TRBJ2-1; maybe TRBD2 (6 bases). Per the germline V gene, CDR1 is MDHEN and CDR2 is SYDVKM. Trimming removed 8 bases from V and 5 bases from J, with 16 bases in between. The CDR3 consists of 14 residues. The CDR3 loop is CASSLPGVNNEQFF. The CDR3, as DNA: TGTGCCAGCTCCCTGCCGGGGGTTAACAATGAGCAGTTCTTC.

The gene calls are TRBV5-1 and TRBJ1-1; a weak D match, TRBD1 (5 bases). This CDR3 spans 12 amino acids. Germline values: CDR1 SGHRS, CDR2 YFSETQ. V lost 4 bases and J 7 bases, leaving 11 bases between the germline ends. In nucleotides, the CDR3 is TGCGCCAGCAGCCAGGGCAGGAGTGAAGCTTTCTTT. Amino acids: CASSQGRSEAFF.

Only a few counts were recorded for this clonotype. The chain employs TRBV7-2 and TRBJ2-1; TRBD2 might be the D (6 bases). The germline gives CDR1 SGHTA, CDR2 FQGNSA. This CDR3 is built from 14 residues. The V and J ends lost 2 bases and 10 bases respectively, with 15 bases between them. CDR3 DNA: TGTGCCAGCAGCTTACATAGCGGATCCTCGGAGCAGTTCTTC. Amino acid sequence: CASSLHSGSSEQFF.

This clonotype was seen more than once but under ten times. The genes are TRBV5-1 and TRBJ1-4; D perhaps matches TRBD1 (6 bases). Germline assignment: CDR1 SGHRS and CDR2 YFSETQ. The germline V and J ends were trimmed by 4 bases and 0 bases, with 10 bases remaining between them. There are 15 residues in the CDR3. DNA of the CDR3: TGCGCCAGCAGCATAACAGGGCCAACTAATGAAAAACTGTTTTTT. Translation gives CASSITGPTNEKLFF.

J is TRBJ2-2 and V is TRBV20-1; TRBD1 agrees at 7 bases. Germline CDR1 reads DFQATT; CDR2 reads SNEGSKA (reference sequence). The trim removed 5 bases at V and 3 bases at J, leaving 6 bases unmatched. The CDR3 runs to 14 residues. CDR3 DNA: TGCAGTGCTTCGGACAGGCCGTACACCGGGGAGCTGTTTTTT. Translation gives CSASDRPYTGELFF.

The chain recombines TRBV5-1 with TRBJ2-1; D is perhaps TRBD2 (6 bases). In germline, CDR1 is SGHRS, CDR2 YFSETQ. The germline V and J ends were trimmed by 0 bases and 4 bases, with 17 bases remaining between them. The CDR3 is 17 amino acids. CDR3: CASSLVYSGVAYNEQFF. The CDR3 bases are TGCGCCAGCAGCTTGGTGTACTCGGGGGTCGCATACAATGAGCAGTTCTTC.

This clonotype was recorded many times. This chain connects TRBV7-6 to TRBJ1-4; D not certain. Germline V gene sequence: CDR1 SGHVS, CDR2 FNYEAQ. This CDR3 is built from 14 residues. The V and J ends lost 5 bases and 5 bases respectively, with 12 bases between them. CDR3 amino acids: CASSLFILNEKLFF. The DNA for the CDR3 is TGTGCCAGCAGCCTTTTCATCCTCAATGAAAAACTGTTTTTT.

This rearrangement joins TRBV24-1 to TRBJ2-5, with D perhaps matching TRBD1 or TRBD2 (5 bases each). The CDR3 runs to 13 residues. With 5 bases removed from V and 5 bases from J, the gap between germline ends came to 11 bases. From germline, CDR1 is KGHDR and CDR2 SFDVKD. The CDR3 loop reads CATSVSGAETQYF. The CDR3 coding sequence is TGTGCCACCAGTGTCTCCGGGGCCGAGACCCAGTACTTC.

The CDR3 loop is CASSRDRGRKETQYF. In DNA form, the CDR3 reads TGCGCCAGCAGCCGGGACAGGGGGCGTAAAGAGACCCAGTACTTC. V and J are TRBV5-1 and TRBJ2-5, with 12 bases fitting TRBD1. Germline V gives CDR1 SGHRS, CDR2 YFSETQ. This CDR3 is 15 amino acids long. V lost 4 bases, J lost 3 bases, and 4 bases stayed unmatched.

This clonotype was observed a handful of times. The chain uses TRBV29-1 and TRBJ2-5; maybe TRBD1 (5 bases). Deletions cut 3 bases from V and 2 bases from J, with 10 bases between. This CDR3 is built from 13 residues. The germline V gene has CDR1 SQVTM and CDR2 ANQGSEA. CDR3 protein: CSVDPGLQETQYF. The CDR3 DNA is TGCAGCGTTGACCCAGGGCTACAAGAGACCCAGTACTTC. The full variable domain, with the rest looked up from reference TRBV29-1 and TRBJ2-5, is SAVISQKPSRDICQRGTSLTIQCQVDSQVTMMFWYRQQPGQSLTLIATANQGSEATYESGFVIDKFPISRPNLTFSTLTVSNMSPEDSSIYLCSVDPGLQETQYFGPGTRLLVL.

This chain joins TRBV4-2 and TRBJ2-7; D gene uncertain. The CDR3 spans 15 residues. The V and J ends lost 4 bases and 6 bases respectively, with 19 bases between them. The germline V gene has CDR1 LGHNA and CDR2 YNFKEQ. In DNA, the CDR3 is TGTGCCAGCAGCCGTGACGGAACAGAGTCAGGCGAGCAGTACTTC. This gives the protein CASSRDGTESGEQYF.

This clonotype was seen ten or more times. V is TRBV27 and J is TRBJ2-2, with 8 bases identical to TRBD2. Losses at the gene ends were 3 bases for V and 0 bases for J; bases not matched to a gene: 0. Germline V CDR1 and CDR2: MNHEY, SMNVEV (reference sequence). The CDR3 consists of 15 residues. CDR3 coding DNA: TGTGCCAGCAGTTTTAGCGGGACGAACACCGGGGAGCTGTTTTTT. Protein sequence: CASSFSGTNTGELFF.

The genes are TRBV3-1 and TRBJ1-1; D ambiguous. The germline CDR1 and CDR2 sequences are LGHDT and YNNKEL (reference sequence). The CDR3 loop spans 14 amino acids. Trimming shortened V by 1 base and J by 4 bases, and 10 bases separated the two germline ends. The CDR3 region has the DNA TGTGCCAGCAGCCAAGGAGGGAAGGCCACTGAAGCTTTCTTT. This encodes CASSQGGKATEAFF.

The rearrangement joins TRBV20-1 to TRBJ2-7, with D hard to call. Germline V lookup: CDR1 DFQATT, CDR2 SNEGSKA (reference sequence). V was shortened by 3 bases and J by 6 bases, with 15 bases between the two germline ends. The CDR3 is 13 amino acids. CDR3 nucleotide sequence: TGCAGTGCTAGTGTAGGGCTCGTTACCGAGCAGTACTTC. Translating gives CSASVGLVTEQYF.

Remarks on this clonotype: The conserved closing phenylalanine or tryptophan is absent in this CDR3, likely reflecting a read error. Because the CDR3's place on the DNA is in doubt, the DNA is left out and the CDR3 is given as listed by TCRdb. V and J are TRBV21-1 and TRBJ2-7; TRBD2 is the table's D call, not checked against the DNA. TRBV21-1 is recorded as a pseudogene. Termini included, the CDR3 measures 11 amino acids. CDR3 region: CASTFIGTSWA.

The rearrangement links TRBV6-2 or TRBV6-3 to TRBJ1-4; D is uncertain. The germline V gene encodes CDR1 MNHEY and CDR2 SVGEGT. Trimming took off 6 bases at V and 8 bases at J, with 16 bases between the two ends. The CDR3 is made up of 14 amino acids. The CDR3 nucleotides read TGTGCCAGCAGGACCGGGAGCGCTTCGGAAAAACTGTTTTTT. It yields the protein CASRTGSASEKLFF.

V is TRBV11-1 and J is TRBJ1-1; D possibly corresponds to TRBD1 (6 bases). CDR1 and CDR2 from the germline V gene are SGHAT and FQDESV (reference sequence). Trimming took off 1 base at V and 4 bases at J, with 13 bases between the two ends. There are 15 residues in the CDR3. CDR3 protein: CASSLGGPVSTEAFF. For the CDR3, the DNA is TGTGCCAGCAGCTTAGGGGGGCCGGTTAGCACTGAAGCTTTCTTT.

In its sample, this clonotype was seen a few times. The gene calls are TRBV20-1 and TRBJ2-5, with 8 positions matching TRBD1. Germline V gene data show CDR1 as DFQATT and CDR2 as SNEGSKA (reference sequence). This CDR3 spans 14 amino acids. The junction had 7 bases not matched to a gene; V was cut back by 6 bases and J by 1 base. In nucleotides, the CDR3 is TGCAGTGCGGGGGGACAGGACCTCCAAGAGACCCAGTACTTC. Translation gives CSAGGQDLQETQYF.

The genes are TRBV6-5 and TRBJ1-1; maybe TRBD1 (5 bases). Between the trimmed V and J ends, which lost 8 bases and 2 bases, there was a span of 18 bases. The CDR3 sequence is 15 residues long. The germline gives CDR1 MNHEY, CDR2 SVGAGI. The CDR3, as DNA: TGTGCCAGCCGTTCCACCCAAACAGGTAACACTGAAGCTTTCTTT. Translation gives CASRSTQTGNTEAFF.

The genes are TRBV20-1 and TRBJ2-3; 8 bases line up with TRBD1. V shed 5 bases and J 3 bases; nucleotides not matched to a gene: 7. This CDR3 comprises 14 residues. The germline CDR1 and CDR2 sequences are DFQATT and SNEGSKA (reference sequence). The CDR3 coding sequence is TGCAGTGCTCTAAGACAGGGGAGGACAGATACGCAGTATTTT. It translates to CSALRQGRTDTQYF.

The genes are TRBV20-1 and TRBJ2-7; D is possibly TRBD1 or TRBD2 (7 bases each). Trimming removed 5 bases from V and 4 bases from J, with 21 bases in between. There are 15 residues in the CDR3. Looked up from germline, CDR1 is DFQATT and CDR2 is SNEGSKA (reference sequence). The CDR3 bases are TGCAGTGCTCTAATCGACAGGGAGGGACTTTACGAGCAGTACTTC. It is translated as CSALIDREGLYEQYF.

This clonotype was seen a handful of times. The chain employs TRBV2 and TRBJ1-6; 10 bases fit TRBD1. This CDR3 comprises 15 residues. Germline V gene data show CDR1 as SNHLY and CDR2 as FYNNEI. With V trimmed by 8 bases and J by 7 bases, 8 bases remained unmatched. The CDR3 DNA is TGTGCCAGCCGATCCCTGGGACAGGGGAATTCACCCCTCCACTTT. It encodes CASRSLGQGNSPLHF. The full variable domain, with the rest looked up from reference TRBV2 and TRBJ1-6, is EPEVTQTPSHQVTQMGQEVILRCVPISNHLYFYWYRQILGQKVEFLVSFYNNEISEKSEIFDDQFSVERPDGSNFTLKIRSTKLEDSAMYFCASRSLGQGNSPLHFGNGTRLTVT.

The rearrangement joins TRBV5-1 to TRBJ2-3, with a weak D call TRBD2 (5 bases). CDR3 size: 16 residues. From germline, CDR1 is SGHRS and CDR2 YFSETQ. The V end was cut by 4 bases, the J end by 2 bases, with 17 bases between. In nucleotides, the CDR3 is TGCGCCAGCAGCGCCGGACTCTACTTAACCACAGATACGCAGTATTTT. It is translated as CASSAGLYLTTDTQYF.